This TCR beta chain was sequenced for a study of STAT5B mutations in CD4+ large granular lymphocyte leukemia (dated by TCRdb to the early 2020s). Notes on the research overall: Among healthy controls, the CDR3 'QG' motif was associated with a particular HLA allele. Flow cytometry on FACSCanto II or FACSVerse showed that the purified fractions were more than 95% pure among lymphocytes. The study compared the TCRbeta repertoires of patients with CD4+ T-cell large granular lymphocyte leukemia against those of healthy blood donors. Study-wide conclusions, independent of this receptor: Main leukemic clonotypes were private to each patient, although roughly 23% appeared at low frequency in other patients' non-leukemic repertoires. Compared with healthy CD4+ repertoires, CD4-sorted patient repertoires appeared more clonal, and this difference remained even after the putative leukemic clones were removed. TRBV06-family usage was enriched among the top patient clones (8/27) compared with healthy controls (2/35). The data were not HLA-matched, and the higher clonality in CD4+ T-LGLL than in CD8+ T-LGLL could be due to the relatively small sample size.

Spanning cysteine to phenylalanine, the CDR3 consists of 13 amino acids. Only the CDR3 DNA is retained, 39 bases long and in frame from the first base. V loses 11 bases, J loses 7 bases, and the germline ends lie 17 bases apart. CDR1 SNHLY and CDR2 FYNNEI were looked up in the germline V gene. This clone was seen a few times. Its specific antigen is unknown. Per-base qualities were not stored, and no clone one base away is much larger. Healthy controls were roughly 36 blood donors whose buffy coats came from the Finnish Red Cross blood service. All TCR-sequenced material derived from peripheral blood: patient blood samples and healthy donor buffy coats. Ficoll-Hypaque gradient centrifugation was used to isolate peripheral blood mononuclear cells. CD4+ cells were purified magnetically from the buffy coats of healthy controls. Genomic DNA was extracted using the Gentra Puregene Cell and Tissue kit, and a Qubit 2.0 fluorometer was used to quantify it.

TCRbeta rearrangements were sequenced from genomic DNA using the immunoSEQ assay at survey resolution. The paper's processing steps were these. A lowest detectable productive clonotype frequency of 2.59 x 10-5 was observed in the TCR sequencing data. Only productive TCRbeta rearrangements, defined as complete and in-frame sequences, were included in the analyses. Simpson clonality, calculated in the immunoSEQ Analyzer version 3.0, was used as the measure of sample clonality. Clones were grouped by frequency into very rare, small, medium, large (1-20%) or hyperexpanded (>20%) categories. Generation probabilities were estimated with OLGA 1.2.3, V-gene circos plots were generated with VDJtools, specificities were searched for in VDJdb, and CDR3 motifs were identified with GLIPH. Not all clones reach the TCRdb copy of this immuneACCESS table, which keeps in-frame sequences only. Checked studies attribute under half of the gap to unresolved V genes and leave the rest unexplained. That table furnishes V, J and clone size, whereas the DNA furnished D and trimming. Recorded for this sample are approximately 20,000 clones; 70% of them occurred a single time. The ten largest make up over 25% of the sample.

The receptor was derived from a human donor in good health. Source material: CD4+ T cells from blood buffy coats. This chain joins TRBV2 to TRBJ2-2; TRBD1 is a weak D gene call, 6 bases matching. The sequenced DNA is TGTGCCGGTGGGTCAACACAGGGCGGGGAGCTGTTTTTT. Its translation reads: CAGGSTQGGELFF.